The clone carrying this T cell receptor (beta chain) was recorded at least ten times. TCRdb re-derived calls from the 5' RACE reads in MiXCR, one entry per CDR3 protein. The table has 110,000 to 150,000 distinct CDR3 sequences, roughly 8.4% seen once. The data stem from a study of CD8 T cells in ankylosing spondylitis. V dropped 5 bases and J dropped 6; count of bases not matched to a gene: 11. The CDR3 is made up of 15 amino acids. Germline CDR1 reads MDHEN; CDR2 reads SYDVKM. The chain is built from TRBV28 and TRBJ2-3; 7 nucleotides agree with TRBD2. The sample comprised synovial fluid, either unsorted or a sorted T cell fraction (not recorded which). The sequence derives from a male donor with ankylosing spondylitis. CDR3 amino acids: CASSAQLASWDTQYF. The CDR3 nucleotides read TGTGCCAGCAGTGCGCAACTAGCGTCATGGGATACGCAGTATTTT.